This T cell receptor beta chain was retrieved from a study of early T cells in non-severe SARS-CoV-2 infection. Study details: From unsorted whole blood, bulk RNA was sequenced, and the chains remained unpaired.

cDNA molecules, individually, were tagged with unique molecular identifiers. TCRdb re-analysed the 5' RACE reads in MiXCR, keeping a single row per CDR3 protein. This sample has 70,000 to 90,000 distinct CDR3 sequences; just under 15% occur once, and the top ten carry roughly 6%. At least ten counts were recorded for this clonotype. This receptor was taken from an adult who was a healthcare worker with PCR-confirmed SARS-CoV-2 infection or an uninfected control (not recorded which). Sequenced sample: whole blood.

This CDR3 reads CASSPGGTSGRIFEQYF. For the CDR3, the DNA is TGTGCCAGCAGCCCAGGGGGGACTAGCGGGAGAATCTTCGAGCAGTACTTC. The genes are TRBV7-9 and TRBJ2-7, with 14 nucleotides matching TRBD2. The V and J ends lost 5 bases and 6 bases, in that order; junction bases with no gene match: 12. The CDR3 covers 17 residues. CDR1 is SEHNR, CDR2 FQNEAQ, per germline (reference sequence).